One and the same sample provided the 7 T cell receptor beta chains below, sequenced in a study of CD8 T cells in ankylosing spondylitis. General observations from the study: There was a TCR beta motif, made of eight highly homologous variants, that appeared characteristic of ankylosing spondylitis blood.

Antigen specificity for these receptors is unknown. Via MiXCR, TCRdb re-called the 5' RACE reads, giving one row per CDR3 protein. The sample includes some 840,000 distinct CDR3 sequences, 12% of them seen just once. Sequencing used blood, either unsorted or a sorted T cell fraction (not recorded which). These receptors originate from a male donor with ankylosing spondylitis.

In its sample, this clonotype was seen a few times. The chain links TRBV7-2 to TRBJ1-6; 7 positions agree with TRBD1. Trimming cost V 3 bases and J 7 bases; bases outside gene matches: 6. Germline-derived CDR1 and CDR2 are SGHTA and FQGNSA. The CDR3 spans 15 residues. CDR3 in DNA: TGTGCCAGCAGCTTTTCCGGGACAGCCAATTCACCCCTCCACTTT. Translating gives CASSFSGTANSPLHF.

Only a few counts were recorded for this clonotype. V gene TRBV7-2 combines with J gene TRBJ2-1, with no clear D. V lost 4 bases and J lost 2, with 3 bases in between. The CDR3 is made up of 12 amino acids. Germline values: CDR1 SGHTA, CDR2 FQGNSA. DNA for the CDR3: TGTGCCAGCAGCTGGCCCTACAATGAGCAGTTCTTC. It is translated as CASSWPYNEQFF.

This chain links TRBV4-3 with TRBJ2-3, with 8 bases fitting TRBD1. CDR3 length: 18 amino acids. Germline loops: CDR1 LGHNA, CDR2 YSLEER. The V gene end was trimmed by 0 bases and the J gene end by 3 bases; junction bases not matched to a gene: 11. The CDR3 DNA follows: TGCGCCAGCAGCCAAGATCTTCTACAGGGGGTTAATACAGATACGCAGTATTTT. Residues: CASSQDLLQGVNTDTQYF.

There are a few counts of this clonotype. The CDR3 coding sequence is TGCGCCAGCAGCCCATTAATGGCGGGAGGCAGCAATGAGCAGTTCTTC. It yields the protein CASSPLMAGGSNEQFF. The J gene is TRBJ2-1, the V gene TRBV4-3; 8 bases align to TRBD2. CDR1 LGHNA and CDR2 YSLEER come from the germline V gene. The trim removed 4 bases at V and 6 bases at J, leaving 11 bases unmatched. This CDR3 is 16 amino acids long.

This sequence joins TRBV12-5 and TRBJ1-2; 7 positions agree with TRBD1. Germline V gene sequence: CDR1 LGHNT, CDR2 FRNRAP. V shed 0 bases and J 10 bases; nucleotides not matched to a gene: 2. There are 12 residues in the CDR3. The CDR3 sequence is CASGLVDRIYTF. CDR3 nucleotide sequence: TGTGCTAGTGGTTTGGTGGACAGGATCTACACCTTC.

This chain uses TRBV5-1 with TRBJ1-1, with D tentatively TRBD1 (5 bases). Germline loops: CDR1 SGHRS, CDR2 YFSETQ. The CDR3 has 14 residues. The ends were cut back, 4 bases at V and 4 bases at J, with 14 bases in the middle. CDR3 sequence: CASSRDHRGTEAFF. The CDR3 coding sequence is TGCGCCAGCAGCCGGGACCACCGGGGCACTGAAGCTTTCTTT.

This clonotype was seen more than once but under ten times. The J gene is TRBJ2-3, the V gene TRBV28; 12 nucleotides agree with TRBD2. The germline V gene has CDR1 MDHEN and CDR2 SYDVKM. The CDR3 covers 17 residues. J was trimmed by 5 bases and V by 4 bases; bases with no gene match: 10. The CDR3 reads CASSSRLAGVYGDTQYF. The CDR3 DNA follows: TGTGCCAGCAGTTCCCGACTAGCGGGAGTATACGGAGATACGCAGTATTTT.